A selection of T cell receptor beta chains follows, all from one sample in a study of blood T cell repertoires in COVID-19. Data came from immunoSEQ multiplex PCR; TCRdb stores just in-frame clones and leaves some out. The data show 160,000 or so clones, approximately 84% seen once. The sample comprised peripheral blood. The origin of the receptors is a man aged 35 to 55 with acute or convalescent COVID-19. CDR3s include the opening cysteine and the closing phenylalanine or tryptophan. The D gene is left open where the match is weak. Where a row states a size, it is once, few, many or the class of an expanded clone; other rows omit it.

v_gene: TRBV5-1; j_gene: TRBJ2-7; abundance: NA; d_gene: TRBD1; CDR3nt: TGCGCCAGCAGCTGGGACAGACCCTACGAGCAGTACTTC; CDR3aa: CASSWDRPYEQYF
v_gene: TRBV19; j_gene: TRBJ1-2; abundance: NA; d_gene: TRBD1; CDR3nt: TGTGCCAGTAGTACTTTACCGGGACAGATTACTAACTATGGCTACACCTTC; CDR3aa: CASSTLPGQITNYGYTF
v_gene: TRBV28; j_gene: TRBJ1-1; abundance: NA; d_gene: TRBD1; CDR3nt: TGTGCCAGCAGTTTAGGGACAGCAAGCACTGAAGCTTTCTTT; CDR3aa: CASSLGTASTEAFF
v_gene: TRBV25-1; j_gene: TRBJ1-4; abundance: NA; d_gene: TRBD1; CDR3nt: TGTGCCAGCAGTGACCTTAAGGACAGGGCCGCTAATGAAAAACTGTTTTTT; CDR3aa: CASSDLKDRAANEKLFF
v_gene: TRBV30; j_gene: TRBJ1-1; abundance: NA; d_gene: TRBD1; CDR3nt: TGTGCCTGGGGCAGGGGGCTCGACACTGAAGCTTTCTTT; CDR3aa: CAWGRGLDTEAFF
v_gene: TRBV11-2; j_gene: TRBJ1-2; abundance: NA; d_gene: TRBD1; CDR3nt: TGTGCCAGCAGCTTAGGGACAGGCTATGGCTACACCTTC; CDR3aa: CASSLGTGYGYTF
v_gene: TRBV27; j_gene: TRBJ2-7; abundance: NA; d_gene: TRBD1; CDR3nt: TGTGCCAGCAGTCTGGGTGTGGGGACAGCCTCCTACGAGCAGTACTTC; CDR3aa: CASSLGVGTASYEQYF
v_gene: TRBV4-1; j_gene: TRBJ1-5; abundance: NA; d_gene: NA; CDR3nt: TGCGCCAGCAGCCAAGATGGCCAGGGAAATCAGCCCCAGCATTTT; CDR3aa: CASSQDGQGNQPQHF
v_gene: TRBV28; j_gene: TRBJ1-6; abundance: NA; d_gene: NA; CDR3nt: TGTGCCAGCAGATCACAGGGTTCCTATAATTCACCCCTCCACTTT; CDR3aa: CASRSQGSYNSPLHF
v_gene: TRBV30; j_gene: TRBJ2-3; abundance: NA; d_gene: NA; CDR3nt: TGTGCCTGGAGTGATGGGAAGAAGGGGGATACGCAGTATTTT; CDR3aa: CAWSDGKKGDTQYF
v_gene: TRBV27; j_gene: TRBJ2-1; abundance: NA; d_gene: TRBD1; CDR3nt: TGTGCCAGCAGGACAGGGGGAAATTACAATGAGCAGTTCTTC; CDR3aa: CASRTGGNYNEQFF
v_gene: TRBV27; j_gene: TRBJ1-5; abundance: NA; d_gene: NA; CDR3nt: TGTGCCAGCAGTTCCGAATCAGGGGTTGGCAATCAGCCCCAGCATTTT; CDR3aa: CASSSESGVGNQPQHF
v_gene: TRBV12-3/TRBV12-4; j_gene: TRBJ2-1; abundance: NA; d_gene: NA; CDR3nt: TGTGCCAGCAGTTCCCTCTTTCGTGAGCAGTTCTTC; CDR3aa: CASSSLFREQFF
v_gene: TRBV5-1; j_gene: TRBJ1-1; abundance: NA; d_gene: TRBD1; CDR3nt: TGCGCCAGCGGCGACAGGGCAAACACTGAAGCTTTCTTT; CDR3aa: CASGDRANTEAFF
v_gene: TRBV12-3/TRBV12-4; j_gene: TRBJ1-2; abundance: NA; d_gene: NA; CDR3nt: TGTGCCAGCAGTTTTCAGAGTATCAGGGGCTACACCTTC; CDR3aa: CASSFQSIRGYTF
v_gene: TRBV18; j_gene: TRBJ1-2; abundance: NA; d_gene: TRBD1; CDR3nt: TGTGCCAGCTCACAGCAAGGGACAGTCAATAACTATGGCTACACCTTC; CDR3aa: CASSQQGTVNNYGYTF
v_gene: TRBV7-2; j_gene: TRBJ1-2; abundance: NA; d_gene: NA; CDR3nt: TGTGCCAGCAGCTTAGACAGGATGCGCGGTGGCTACACCTTC; CDR3aa: CASSLDRMRGGYTF
v_gene: TRBV18; j_gene: TRBJ1-2; abundance: NA; d_gene: NA; CDR3nt: TGTGCCAGCTCACCTGACTCAAACTATGGCTACACCTTC; CDR3aa: CASSPDSNYGYTF
v_gene: TRBV10-2; j_gene: TRBJ1-1; abundance: once; d_gene: NA; CDR3nt: TGCGCCAGCAGGGGAGTTCCCACTGAAGCTTTCTTT; CDR3aa: CASRGVPTEAFF
v_gene: TRBV12-3/TRBV12-4; j_gene: TRBJ1-1; abundance: NA; d_gene: NA; CDR3nt: TGTGCCAGCAGTTTAGACAGGGTAACTGAAGCTTTCTTT; CDR3aa: CASSLDRVTEAFF
v_gene: TRBV3-1/TRBV3-2; j_gene: TRBJ1-2; abundance: NA; d_gene: NA; CDR3nt: TGTGCCAGCAGCCAAGGCGGGGCGCTGATCTATGGCTACACCTTC; CDR3aa: CASSQGGALIYGYTF
v_gene: TRBV7-5; j_gene: TRBJ1-2; abundance: NA; d_gene: NA; CDR3nt: TGTGCCAGAAGCCACAGGGGTGACTATGGCTACACCTTC; CDR3aa: CARSHRGDYGYTF
v_gene: TRBV6-5; j_gene: TRBJ1-2; abundance: NA; d_gene: NA; CDR3nt: TGTGCCAGCAAAGCGCGGGGTAAAACTAACTATGGCTACACCTTC; CDR3aa: CASKARGKTNYGYTF
v_gene: TRBV9; j_gene: TRBJ1-1; abundance: NA; d_gene: TRBD1; CDR3nt: TGTGCCAGCAGCGTAGTGCAGGGGGGTCCCACTGAAGCTTTCTTT; CDR3aa: CASSVVQGGPTEAFF
v_gene: TRBV7-2; j_gene: TRBJ2-1; abundance: NA; d_gene: TRBD2; CDR3nt: TGTGCCAGCAGCTCTTTCGGCGGGGGGGTCGAGCAGTTCTTC; CDR3aa: CASSSFGGGVEQFF
v_gene: TRBV28; j_gene: TRBJ1-2; abundance: NA; d_gene: NA; CDR3nt: TGTGCCAGCGGGACAACCTATGGCTACACCTTC; CDR3aa: CASGTTYGYTF
v_gene: TRBV6-5; j_gene: TRBJ1-2; abundance: once; d_gene: NA; CDR3nt: TGTGCCAGCAGCCGGGACACAGCTAACTATGGCTACACCTTC; CDR3aa: CASSRDTANYGYTF
v_gene: TRBV19; j_gene: TRBJ1-5; abundance: NA; d_gene: NA; CDR3nt: TGTGCCAGTTCGTTAGAGAGGAGCAATCAGCCCCAGCATTTT; CDR3aa: CASSLERSNQPQHF
v_gene: TRBV2; j_gene: TRBJ2-1; abundance: NA; d_gene: NA; CDR3nt: TGTGCCAGCAAGCCAAGCTCCTACAATGAGCAGTTCTTC; CDR3aa: CASKPSSYNEQFF
v_gene: TRBV19; j_gene: TRBJ1-5; abundance: NA; d_gene: NA; CDR3nt: TGTGCCAGTACTAGCCACCAGGGGTTTCAGCCCCAGCATTTT; CDR3aa: CASTSHQGFQPQHF
v_gene: TRBV2; j_gene: TRBJ2-5; abundance: NA; d_gene: TRBD2; CDR3nt: TGTGCCAGCAGTGAAGACCTGGGGCTAGCGGGAGAGACCCAGTACTTC; CDR3aa: CASSEDLGLAGETQYF
v_gene: TRBV5-1; j_gene: TRBJ1-1; abundance: NA; d_gene: NA; CDR3nt: TGCGCCAGCAGCTTGGTCTACGGGGTTTACACTGAAGCTTTCTTT; CDR3aa: CASSLVYGVYTEAFF
v_gene: TRBV7-9; j_gene: TRBJ1-4; abundance: many; d_gene: NA; CDR3nt: TGTGCCAGCAGCTTTACAGGGACTAATGAAAAACTGTTTTTT; CDR3aa: CASSFTGTNEKLFF
v_gene: TRBV11-3; j_gene: TRBJ2-1; abundance: NA; d_gene: TRBD1; CDR3nt: TGTGCCAGCAGCTCCCGGGGACAGAAAGAGCAGTTCTTC; CDR3aa: CASSSRGQKEQFF
v_gene: TRBV5-1; j_gene: TRBJ1-1; abundance: NA; d_gene: NA; CDR3nt: TGCGCCAGCAGCTTAGCGAGGTCAGCTGAGAACACTGAAGCTTTCTTT; CDR3aa: CASSLARSAENTEAFF
v_gene: TRBV3-1/TRBV3-2; j_gene: TRBJ2-5; abundance: NA; d_gene: TRBD1; CDR3nt: TGTGCCAGCAGCCTACCTCCGGGACAGGGAGAGACCCAGTACTTC; CDR3aa: CASSLPPGQGETQYF
v_gene: TRBV30; j_gene: TRBJ1-2; abundance: NA; d_gene: NA; CDR3nt: TGTGCCTCACCCGGGGGGGCTAGGTATGGCTACACCTTC; CDR3aa: CASPGGARYGYTF
v_gene: TRBV5-4; j_gene: TRBJ2-7; abundance: NA; d_gene: NA; CDR3nt: TGTGCCAGCAGCCGGTCCTCTGACAGCTTCTACGAGCAGTACTTC; CDR3aa: CASSRSSDSFYEQYF
v_gene: TRBV18; j_gene: TRBJ1-5; abundance: NA; d_gene: TRBD1; CDR3nt: TGTGCCAGCTCACCAACCGGGACAGTCAATCAGCCCCAGCATTTT; CDR3aa: CASSPTGTVNQPQHF
v_gene: TRBV11-2; j_gene: TRBJ2-7; abundance: NA; d_gene: NA; CDR3nt: TGTGCCAGCAGCCAAGGGGGCTACGAGCAGTACTTC; CDR3aa: CASSQGGYEQYF
v_gene: TRBV2; j_gene: TRBJ1-1; abundance: NA; d_gene: NA; CDR3nt: TGTGCCAGCAGTTTTGGAGGAGAAGCTTTCTTT; CDR3aa: CASSFGGEAFF
v_gene: TRBV15; j_gene: TRBJ1-2; abundance: NA; d_gene: NA; CDR3nt: TGTGCCACCAGCAGAGGGGCAGGGCTCTATGGCTACACCTTC; CDR3aa: CATSRGAGLYGYTF
v_gene: TRBV12-3/TRBV12-4; j_gene: TRBJ2-1; abundance: few; d_gene: TRBD1; CDR3nt: TGTGCCAGCAGTTTAGGGACAGGTGGTCAGTTCTTC; CDR3aa: CASSLGTGGQFF
v_gene: TRBV7-9; j_gene: TRBJ2-5; abundance: NA; d_gene: TRBD1; CDR3nt: TGTGCCAGCAGCAGAGACGGGACAGGGGGAGAGACCCAGTACTTC; CDR3aa: CASSRDGTGGETQYF